This T cell receptor beta chain was identified in a study of T cell responses to AZD1222 COVID-19 vaccine. Data came from immunoSEQ multiplex PCR; TCRdb stores just in-frame clones and leaves some out. The sample carries 100,000 or so clones, about 88% recorded once. This CDR3 contains 15 residues. V shed 6 bases and J 6 bases; nucleotides not matched to a gene: 9. Germline-derived CDR1 and CDR2 are MDHEN and SYDVKM. Material: peripheral blood, obtained on day 0 of AZD1222 vaccination. V usage is TRBV28 and J usage is TRBJ1-5; 9 nucleotides line up with TRBD1. The receptor was derived from an adult in good health. The CDR3 sequence is CASSPDRGWGQPQHF. CDR3 sequence (DNA): TGTGCCAGCAGCCCGGACAGGGGATGGGGTCAGCCCCAGCATTTT.